The clone carrying this T cell receptor (beta chain) was detected a few times. What it binds is not known. The sequenced template was cDNA made from the entire isolated RNA. TCRdb keeps only in-frame clones here, not all; method: immunoSEQ multiplex PCR. The repertoire includes approximately 380,000 clones, approximately 15% of them detected once, and more than 0.015% sits in the top ten. This sample was included in a study of beta chain features in type 1 diabetes. General study results and limits: There was a moderate but significant shortening of TCRB CDR3s in all four CD4+ subsets of Type 1 diabetes patients. Within the patient group, naive, central memory and Treg TCRB repertoires appeared more similar to each other than within healthy donors.

One heparinised blood draw, averaging about 100 mL, came from each donor. The V segment lost 3 bases and the J segment 7 bases; nucleotides outside the gene matches: 5. CDR1 is PRHDT, CDR2 FYEKMQ, per germline (reference sequence). The CDR3 is made up of 15 amino acids. The sequenced sample consisted of naive CD4+ T cells from blood. The receptor comes from a woman aged 18 to 35 in good health. The J gene is TRBJ2-1, the V gene TRBV13, with 11 positions matching TRBD1. The CDR3 DNA sequence: TGTGCCAGCAGCTTGGACAGGGGGCTGAGGAATGAGCAGTTCTTC. Translation: CASSLDRGLRNEQFF.